A selection of T cell receptor beta chains follows, all from one sample in a study of blood T cell repertoires in COVID-19. This table comes from immunoSEQ multiplex PCR, and its TCRdb copy is limited to in-frame clones, with some not included. Seen here are roughly 150,000 clones, 70% to 90% observed once, and the top ten hold more than 5%. Sequencing was done on a sample of peripheral blood. All receptors derive from a human donor in a cohort sampled during active COVID-19. Each CDR3 is given without its conserved first and last residue. The D gene is left open where the match is weak.

V gene	D gene	J gene	CDR3 protein
TRBV6-6	.	TRBJ2-2	ASSYAPVAGRELF
TRBV7-6	TRBD2	TRBJ2-7	ASSLVPSGSGYEQY
TRBV5-4	TRBD1	TRBJ2-7	ASSLWDRGEQY
TRBV27	.	TRBJ2-1	ASRRSGYSYNEQF
TRBV4-1	TRBD1	TRBJ1-1	ASSHGTGYTEAF
TRBV15	.	TRBJ1-2	ASTGSRGGYT
TRBV12-3/TRBV12-4	.	TRBJ2-7	ASSLGQGHEQY
TRBV28	TRBD1	TRBJ1-5	ASRQGQGWH
TRBV18	TRBD1	TRBJ1-3	ASSQGQGPSSGNTIY
TRBV5-6	.	TRBJ2-3	ASSFTAGTGVGDTQY
TRBV2	.	TRBJ1-2	ASSVRKATGSIGYT
TRBV2	TRBD1	TRBJ2-3	ASGTGRAGTDTQY
TRBV20-1	TRBD1	TRBJ2-7	SASLGTGFSYEQY
TRBV30	TRBD1	TRBJ2-7	AWRRTGGYEQY
TRBV18	.	TRBJ2-3	ASSRLTGTDTQY
TRBV6-2/TRBV6-3	.	TRBJ2-7	ASSYASKGDYEQY
TRBV5-1	.	TRBJ2-6	ASSPRPRDGFAGANVLT
TRBV6-4	TRBD2	TRBJ2-1	ASSPRTSGSGGQF
TRBV2	.	TRBJ1-6	ASSEAGGLRGPMSPLH
TRBV5-1	TRBD1	TRBJ2-1	ASTQGQGSYNEQF
TRBV7-2	.	TRBJ1-2	ASSATGRAGYT
TRBV7-9	.	TRBJ1-3	ASSPSPMGGGNTIY
TRBV9	TRBD1	TRBJ2-7	ASSVGLGTGVGHEQY
TRBV18	TRBD1	TRBJ1-2	ASSGTGSDGYT
TRBV2	TRBD2	TRBJ2-3	ASSGLVADTQY
TRBV19	.	TRBJ2-1	ASNTPGSYNEQF
TRBV24-1	TRBD1	TRBJ2-1	ATSDPQTGRDEQF
TRBV6-2/TRBV6-3	TRBD2	TRBJ2-7	ASSPPRTSGGSYEQY
TRBV19	TRBD2	TRBJ2-7	ASSFGLAGGPYEQY
TRBV7-2	.	TRBJ1-2	ASSLNRARGYGYT
TRBV6-5	.	TRBJ2-6	ASSRGISGANVLT
TRBV6-6	TRBD2	TRBJ2-5	ASSLAGGPETQY
TRBV30	TRBD2	TRBJ2-3	AWSGSGTSGTDTQY
TRBV5-1	.	TRBJ2-7	ASTDSKLYEQY
TRBV2	.	TRBJ1-2	ASSDDGVGYT
TRBV4-3	TRBD1	TRBJ1-2	ASSQVTGRILYYGYT
TRBV28	.	TRBJ1-1	ASSLPGTLLQAF
TRBV6-1	TRBD2	TRBJ2-2	ASSEVAGAPGELF
TRBV6-5	.	TRBJ2-7	ASSPGQNYEQY
TRBV9	TRBD2	TRBJ2-5	ASSPGTSGQETQY
TRBV6-2/TRBV6-3	.	TRBJ2-1	ASSFEEGGGNEQF
TRBV19	.	TRBJ1-1	ASSMPRQGGTEAF
TRBV24-1	.	TRBJ2-1	ATSPPAHNEQF
TRBV6-9	.	TRBJ1-5	ASSPLGGPDSNQPQH
TRBV7-2	.	TRBJ1-2	ASSRRQSGTWGYT
TRBV6-5	.	TRBJ2-1	ASRRGNEQF
TRBV11-3	.	TRBJ2-7	ASSLEPGSRSYEQY
TRBV4-1	TRBD1	TRBJ2-3	ASSQDLAGTGVRDTQY
TRBV29-1	.	TRBJ2-7	SVRGSSYEQY
TRBV6-6	TRBD1	TRBJ1-5	ASSYSGQGDQPQH
TRBV7-2	.	TRBJ2-7	ASTSLGGRSYEQY
TRBV24-1	TRBD2	TRBJ2-5	ATSAPGLAGEETQY
TRBV13	TRBD1	TRBJ2-7	ASGRGQGAYEQY